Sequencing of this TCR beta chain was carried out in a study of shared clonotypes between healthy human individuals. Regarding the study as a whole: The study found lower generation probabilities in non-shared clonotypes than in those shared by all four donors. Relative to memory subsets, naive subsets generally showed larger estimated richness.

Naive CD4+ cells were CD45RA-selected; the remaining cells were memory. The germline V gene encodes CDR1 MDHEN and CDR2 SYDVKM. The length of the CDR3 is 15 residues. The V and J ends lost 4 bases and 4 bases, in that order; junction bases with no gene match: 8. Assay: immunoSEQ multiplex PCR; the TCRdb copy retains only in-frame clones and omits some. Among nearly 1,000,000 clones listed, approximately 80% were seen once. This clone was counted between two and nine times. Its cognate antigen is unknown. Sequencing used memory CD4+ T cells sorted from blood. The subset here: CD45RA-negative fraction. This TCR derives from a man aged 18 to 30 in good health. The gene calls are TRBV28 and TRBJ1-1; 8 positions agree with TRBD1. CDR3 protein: CASSYRDRPGTEAFF. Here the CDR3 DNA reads TGTGCCAGCAGTTATAGGGACAGGCCTGGCACTGAAGCTTTCTTT. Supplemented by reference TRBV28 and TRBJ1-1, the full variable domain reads DVKVTQSSRYLVKRTGEKVFLECVQDMDHENMFWYRQDPGLGLRLIYFSYDVKMKEKGDIPEGYSVSREKKERFSLILESASTNQTSMYLCASSYRDRPGTEAFFGQGTRLTVV.